The text below deals with one T cell receptor (beta chain). Its binding antigen is unknown. Base qualities are not at hand, and no much larger clone is one base apart. Focal radiation therapy combined with CTLA-4 blockade (ipilimumab) was tested in patients with chemo-refractory metastatic non-small-cell lung cancer. The library was obtained by the immunoSEQ multiplex PCR assay. TCRdb mirrors the immuneACCESS table, restricted to in-frame sequences. Some clones are absent from its copies; in checked studies, under half trace to an unresolved V gene, and the reason for the others is unknown. This sample lists 110,000 or so clones; 65% to 85% were detected once. Of the sample, 5.2% is held by the ten largest clones. CDR3 length: 13 amino acids, cysteine to phenylalanine. The retained sequence is limited to the CDR3, 39 bases, with the frame set at the first base. Cut back by 4 bases and 3 bases, the V and J ends lie 10 bases apart. CDR1 and CDR2 were assigned from the germline V gene (reference sequence) as MNHNY and SVGAGI.

The data derive from a study of radiotherapy plus CTLA-4 blockade in lung cancer (dated by TCRdb to 2016 to 2019). Background for the entire study: Objective responses occurred in roughly a sixth of enrolled patients, and 30% to 35% achieved disease control. The study at large found these results: The strongest predictors of response, as reported, were early dynamic changes in blood T cell clones along with a rise in serum interferon-beta after radiation. After treatment with radiotherapy and ipilimumab, TCR clones that originated in tumors expanded in peripheral blood.

The chain links TRBV6-6 with TRBJ2-7, with a weak D call of TRBD1 (5 bases match). The clonotype originates from a human donor with non-small cell lung cancer who had a partial response to radiotherapy plus ipilimumab. The material sequenced was peripheral blood, taken from a patient treated with radiotherapy plus ipilimumab. The encoded CDR3 is CASSLARDYEQYF. The DNA reads TGTGCCAGCAGTTTGGCCAGGGACTACGAGCAGTACTTC.